Included here is one TCR beta chain sequence, with context. Its antigen remains unidentified. The sample is drawn from a study of beta chain features in type 1 diabetes. Study-level points and caveats: For Type 1 diabetes patients, all four CD4+ subsets carried TCRB CDR3s that were moderately but significantly shorter.

Reverse transcription of all isolated RNA meant that expressed TCRB transcripts were sequenced. Sequencing used immunoSEQ multiplex PCR; TCRdb keeps in-frame clones, though not all of them. The table has more than 250,000 clones, approximately 16% seen once. CDR3 length: 13 amino acids. V gave up 0 bases and J gave up 2 bases, with 5 bases separating them. Germline V CDR1 and CDR2: GTSNPN, SVGIG (reference sequence). The sequencing sample was made of naive CD4+ T cells from blood. This receptor was identified in a man aged 18 to 30 with type 1 diabetes. The V gene is TRBV30, the J gene TRBJ1-3, with unresolved D. CDR3 protein: CAWSVHAGNTIYF. CDR3 DNA sequence: TGTGCCTGGAGTGTACACGCTGGAAACACCATATATTTT.